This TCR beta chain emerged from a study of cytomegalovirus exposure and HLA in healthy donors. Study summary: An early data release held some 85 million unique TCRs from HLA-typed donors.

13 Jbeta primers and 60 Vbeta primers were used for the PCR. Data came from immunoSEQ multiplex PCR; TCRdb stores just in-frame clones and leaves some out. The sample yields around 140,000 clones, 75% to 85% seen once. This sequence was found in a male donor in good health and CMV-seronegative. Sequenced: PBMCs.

The CDR3 region has the DNA TGTGCCAGCAGTGGGGGACAGGGTTACGAGCAGTACTTC. It encodes CASSGGQGYEQYF. The chain combines TRBV2 with TRBJ2-7, with 9 bases fitting TRBD1. Per the germline V gene, CDR1 is SNHLY and CDR2 is FYNNEI. J gave up 4 bases and V 4 bases, and 2 bases lay outside the gene matches. The CDR3 consists of 13 residues.